What follows are 6 T cell receptor beta chains derived from one specimen sequenced in a study of regulatory T cells in long-lasting Graves disease. Time point given: newly diagnosed GD, antithyroid drugs for less than 3 months. RNA extracted from PBMCs served as the sequencing template. Libraries of TCR beta came from iRepertoire HTBI primers plus Arm-PCR of CDR3 regions. TCRdb itself ran the multiplex PCR reads through MiXCR, one entry per CDR3 protein. The data hold roughly 610,000 distinct CDR3 sequences, with roughly 16% observed a single time. The data were also submitted as part of a second study, on T cells in Graves' hyperthyroidism and ophthalmopathy.

Sequenced here: peripheral blood mononuclear cells (PBMCs), sampled at new diagnosis, from a patient treated with antithyroid drugs. Receptors were obtained from a man aged 18 to 35 with Graves disease.

This clonotype has ten or more counts. V gene TRBV11-2 combines with J gene TRBJ2-5, with 10 bases matching TRBD1. Germline CDR1 is SGHAT and CDR2 is FQNNGV. The CDR3 is made up of 16 amino acids. Germline trimming cut 1 base from V and 5 bases from J; bases unmatched to any gene: 7. CDR3 nucleotide sequence: TGTGCCAGCAGCTTAGCGGGGACAGGGGTAATGGAGACCCAGTACTTC. Its protein product is CASSLAGTGVMETQYF.

The rearrangement uses TRBV3-1 and TRBJ1-3, with D perhaps matching TRBD1 (5 bases). Germline V lookup: CDR1 LGHDT, CDR2 YNNKEL (reference sequence). CDR3 size: 15 residues. V was pared by 1 base and J by 6 bases, with 13 bases between. CDR3 DNA: TGTGCCAGCAGCCAAGCACAGGTGAGCGAAAACACCATATATTTT. Residues: CASSQAQVSENTIYF. The full variable domain, rest sourced from reference TRBV3-1 and TRBJ1-3, is DTAVSQTPKYLVTQMGNDKSIKCEQNLGHDTMYWYKQDSKKFLKIMFSYNNKELIINETVPNRFSPKSPDKAHLNLHINSLELGDSAVYFCASSQAQVSENTIYFGEGSWLTVV.

There are many counts of this clonotype. J is TRBJ1-5 and V is TRBV5-6; D is undetermined. In germline, CDR1 is SGHDT, CDR2 YYEEEE. With 4 bases removed from V and 4 bases from J, the gap between germline ends came to 9 bases. The CDR3 consists of 13 residues. The CDR3 DNA reads as TGTGCCAGCAGCGAATCGCCTAATCAGCCCCAGCATTTT. It codes for CASSESPNQPQHF.

This clonotype was seen more than once but under ten times. CDR3 protein: CASSLNQNANTGELFF. For the CDR3, the DNA is TGCGCCAGCAGCTTGAATCAGAACGCGAACACCGGGGAGCTGTTTTTT. This sequence joins TRBV5-1 and TRBJ2-2; D is unclear. Germline lookup yields CDR1 SGHRS and CDR2 YFSETQ. This CDR3 has 16 amino acids. V was pared by 1 base and J by 0 bases, with 10 bases between.

This clonotype was recorded many times. The chain employs TRBV28 and TRBJ2-3; the D gene is possibly TRBD1 (6 bases). The closer fit of TRBJ2-7 to the DNA end suggests the J call may be wrong. Germline CDR1 is MDHEN and CDR2 is SYDVKM. This CDR3 comprises 14 residues. This CDR3 reads CASRHQGPLYEQYF. CDR3 coding DNA: TGTGCCAGCAGACATCAGGGGCCCCTCTACGAGCAGTACTTC.

The chain joins TRBV10-3 to TRBJ1-1, with D unresolved. This CDR3 region has 13 residues. Germline V CDR1 and CDR2: ENHRY, SYGVKD. V lost 4 bases and J 3 bases, leaving 9 bases between the germline ends. The CDR3 nucleotides read TGTGCCATCAGTGGAAAGACCGACACTGAAGCTTTCTTT. It codes for CAISGKTDTEAFF.